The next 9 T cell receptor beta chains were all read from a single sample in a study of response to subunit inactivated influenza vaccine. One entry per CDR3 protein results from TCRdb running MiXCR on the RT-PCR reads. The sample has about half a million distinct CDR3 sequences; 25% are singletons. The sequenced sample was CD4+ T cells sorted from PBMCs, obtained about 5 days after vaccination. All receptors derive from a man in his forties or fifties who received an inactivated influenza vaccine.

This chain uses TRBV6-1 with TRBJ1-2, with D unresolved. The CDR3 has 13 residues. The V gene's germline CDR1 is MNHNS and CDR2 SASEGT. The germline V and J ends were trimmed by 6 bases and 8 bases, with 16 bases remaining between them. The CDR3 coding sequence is TGTGCCAGCAGGCGCGAGGGCCACGACGGCTACACCTTC. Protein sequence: CASRREGHDGYTF.

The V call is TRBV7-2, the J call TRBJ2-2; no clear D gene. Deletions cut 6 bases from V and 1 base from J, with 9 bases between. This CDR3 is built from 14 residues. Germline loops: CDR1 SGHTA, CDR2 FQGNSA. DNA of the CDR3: TGTGCCAGCAGGATTACGCAGAACACCGGGGAGCTGTTTTTT. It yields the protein CASRITQNTGELFF.

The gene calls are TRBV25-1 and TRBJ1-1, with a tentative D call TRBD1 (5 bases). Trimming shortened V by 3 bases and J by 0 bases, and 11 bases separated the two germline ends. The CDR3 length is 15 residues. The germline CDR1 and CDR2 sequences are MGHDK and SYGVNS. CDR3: CASSESPGMNTEAFF. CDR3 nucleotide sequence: TGTGCCAGCAGTGAGTCCCCAGGGATGAACACTGAAGCTTTCTTT.

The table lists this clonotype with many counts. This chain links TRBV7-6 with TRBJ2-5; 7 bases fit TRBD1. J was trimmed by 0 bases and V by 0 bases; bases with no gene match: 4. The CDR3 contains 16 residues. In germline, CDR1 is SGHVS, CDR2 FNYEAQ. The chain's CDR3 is CASSLASGTDQETQYF. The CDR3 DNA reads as TGTGCCAGCAGCTTAGCCTCCGGGACAGACCAAGAGACCCAGTACTTC.

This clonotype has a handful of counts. CDR3: CSARDFGVGRGLGYGYTF. CDR3 sequence (DNA): TGCAGTGCTAGAGATTTTGGCGTTGGAAGGGGGCTTGGCTATGGCTACACCTTC. The chain joins TRBV20-1 to TRBJ1-2, with TRBD1 matching over 7 bases. This CDR3 is built from 18 residues. The ends lost 0 bases at V and 4 bases at J; junction bases unmatched: 17. Germline-derived CDR1 and CDR2 are DFQATT and SNEGSKA (reference sequence).

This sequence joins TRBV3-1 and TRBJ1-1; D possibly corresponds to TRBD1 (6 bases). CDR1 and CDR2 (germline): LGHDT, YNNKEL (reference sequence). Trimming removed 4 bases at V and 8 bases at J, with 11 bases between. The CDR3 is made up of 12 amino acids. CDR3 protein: CASSRAGTEAFF. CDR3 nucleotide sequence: TGTGCCAGCAGCCGAGCCGGGACAGAAGCTTTCTTT. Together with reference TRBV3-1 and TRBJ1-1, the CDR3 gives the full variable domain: DTAVSQTPKYLVTQMGNDKSIKCEQNLGHDTMYWYKQDSKKFLKIMFSYNNKELIINETVPNRFSPKSPDKAHLNLHINSLELGDSAVYFCASSRAGTEAFFGQGTRLTVV.

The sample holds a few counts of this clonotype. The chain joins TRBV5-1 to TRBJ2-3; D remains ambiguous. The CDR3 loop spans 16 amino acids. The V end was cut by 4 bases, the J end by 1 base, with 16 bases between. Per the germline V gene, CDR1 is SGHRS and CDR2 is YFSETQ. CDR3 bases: TGCGCCAGCAGCCCTTGGTACCTCGACGGCACAGATACGCAGTATTTT. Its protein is CASSPWYLDGTDTQYF.

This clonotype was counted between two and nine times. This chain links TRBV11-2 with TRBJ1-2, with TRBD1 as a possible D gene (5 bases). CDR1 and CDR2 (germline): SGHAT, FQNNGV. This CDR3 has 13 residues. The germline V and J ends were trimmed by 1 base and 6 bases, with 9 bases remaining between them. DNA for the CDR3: TGTGCCAGCAGCTTAGGGACACTGAATGGCTACACCTTC. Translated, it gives CASSLGTLNGYTF.

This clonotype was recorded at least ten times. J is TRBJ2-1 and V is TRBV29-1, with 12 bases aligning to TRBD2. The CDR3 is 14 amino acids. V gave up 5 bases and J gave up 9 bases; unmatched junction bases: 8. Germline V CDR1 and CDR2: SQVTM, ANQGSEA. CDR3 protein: CSVSTSGSLGEQFF. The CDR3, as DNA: TGCAGCGTTTCGACTAGCGGGAGTTTGGGTGAGCAGTTCTTC.